This TCR beta chain derives from a study of cytomegalovirus exposure and HLA in healthy donors. General study points: A classifier reportedly called cytomegalovirus status with high sensitivity and specificity. In a later analysis, compared with equally common non-associated chains, HLA-associated beta chains were more expanded.

It was with 60 Vbeta and 13 Jbeta primers that the PCR ran. Generated by immunoSEQ multiplex PCR, the TCRdb table keeps only in-frame clones and is missing some. The table has 100,000 to 120,000 clones, around 85% seen once. V dropped 0 bases and J dropped 7; count of bases not matched to a gene: 12. CDR3 length equals 19 residues. Germline CDR1 reads LNHNV; CDR2 reads YYDKDF (reference sequence). To note about this clone: Its antigen is unknown.

Sequences were obtained from PBMCs. The V and J genes are TRBV15 and TRBJ2-2, with 12 bases identical to TRBD1. The receptor was isolated from a man aged 25 to 45 in good health and CMV-seropositive. CDR3 sequence (DNA): TGTGCCACCAGCAGAGATCAAGCTGGGGACAGGGGGCTCGTCGGGGAGCTGTTTTTT. Residues: CATSRDQAGDRGLVGELFF.